The next 21 T cell receptor beta chains were all read from a single sample in a study of T cell responses to AZD1222 COVID-19 vaccine. Clones were sequenced by immunoSEQ multiplex PCR, and TCRdb holds only the in-frame ones, with some missing. Among about 120,000 clones listed, about 87% were seen once. This sample comprised peripheral blood, obtained on day 0 of AZD1222 vaccination. These receptors all come from an adult in good health.

V usage is TRBV5-1 and J usage is TRBJ1-2, with 9 bases identical to TRBD1. V lost 4 bases, J lost 4 bases, and 5 bases stayed unmatched. CDR1 and CDR2 (germline): SGHRS, YFSETQ. This CDR3 contains 14 residues. The CDR3 loop reads CASSTGTGFYGYTF. The CDR3 DNA reads as TGCGCCAGCAGCACCGGGACAGGGTTCTATGGCTACACCTTC.

The chain couples TRBV19 to TRBJ2-6; 10 bases fit TRBD1. There are 16 residues in the CDR3. CDR1 is LNHDA, CDR2 SQIVND, per germline (reference sequence). V lost 6 bases to trimming and J lost 1 base; unmatched junction nucleotides: 3. The CDR3 coding sequence is TGTGCCAGTAGGCGACAGGGGGCATCTGGGGCCAACGTCCTGACTTTC. Translating gives CASRRQGASGANVLTF.

The chain is built from TRBV6-5 and TRBJ1-2; D is unclear. V lost 4 bases, J lost 7 bases, and 7 bases lay in between. In germline, CDR1 is MNHEY, CDR2 SVGAGI. This CDR3 has 11 residues. CDR3 residues: CASSSSSGYTF. CDR3 sequence (DNA): TGTGCCAGCAGTTCAAGCAGTGGCTACACCTTC.

The V call is TRBV6-5, the J call TRBJ2-2, with TRBD1 matching over 9 bases. CDR3 length equals 12 residues. CDR1 and CDR2 (germline): MNHEY, SVGAGI. V shed 8 bases and J 6 bases; nucleotides not matched to a gene: 1. CDR3: CASGQGSGELFF. The CDR3 coding sequence is TGTGCCAGCGGACAGGGGTCCGGGGAGCTGTTTTTT.

This clone was found once. The rearrangement uses TRBV28 and TRBJ1-5; 7 bases fit TRBD1. V shed 6 bases, J shed 2 bases, and the junction held 4 bases outside the gene matches. The germline V gene encodes CDR1 MDHEN and CDR2 SYDVKM. The CDR3 is 14 amino acids. CDR3 in DNA: TGTGCCAGCAGCCCCGGACAGGGCAATCAGCCCCAGCATTTT. It specifies CASSPGQGNQPQHF.

The chain couples TRBV7-2 to TRBJ2-3, with TRBD1 identical over 8 bases. Germline-derived CDR1 and CDR2 are SGHTA and FQGNSA. This CDR3 region has 13 residues. Trimming at V came to 6 bases and at J to 1 base, leaving 0 bases not matched to a gene. The CDR3 region is CASRDRGTDTQYF. The CDR3 DNA sequence: TGTGCCAGCAGGGACAGGGGCACAGATACGCAGTATTTT.

The count of this clone is one. The rearrangement links TRBV5-1 to TRBJ1-3; D remains ambiguous. This CDR3 has 14 amino acids. V was pared by 5 bases and J by 0 bases, with 9 bases between. CDR1 and CDR2 (germline): SGHRS, YFSETQ. CDR3 bases: TGCGCCAGCAGGCCGGACTTCTCTGGAAACACCATATATTTT. Translation: CASRPDFSGNTIYF.

The CDR3 sequence is CASSLGTTLYEQYF. CDR3 DNA sequence: TGTGCCAGCAGCTTAGGGACTACCCTCTACGAGCAGTACTTC. This chain uses TRBV7-9 with TRBJ2-7; possibly TRBD2 for D (6 bases). The CDR3 consists of 14 residues. V dropped 1 base and J dropped 3 bases, with 10 bases sitting between them. Germline V gives CDR1 SEHNR, CDR2 FQNEAQ (reference sequence).

The chain joins TRBV6-5 to TRBJ1-2; D is unclear. V dropped 8 bases and J dropped 0 bases, with 7 bases sitting between them. Germline CDR1 reads MNHEY; CDR2 reads SVGAGI. The CDR3 runs to 12 residues. CDR3 loop: CASSGPNYGYTF. The CDR3 bases are TGTGCCAGCTCCGGACCTAACTATGGCTACACCTTC.

The chain links TRBV7-8 to TRBJ2-5; 7 bases line up with TRBD1. Germline CDR1 is SGHVS and CDR2 is FQNEAQ. The CDR3 has 16 amino acids. With 5 bases clipped from V and 2 bases from J, the junction kept 11 bases outside the gene matches. This CDR3 is CASSEAKGTVQETQYF. Written as DNA, the CDR3 is TGTGCCAGCAGCGAAGCGAAAGGGACAGTGCAAGAGACCCAGTACTTC.

J is TRBJ1-3 and V is TRBV28; D is undetermined. Germline V CDR1 and CDR2: MDHEN, SYDVKM. The CDR3 spans 12 residues. V lost 5 bases and J 2 bases, leaving 4 bases between the germline ends. The CDR3 DNA is TGTGCCAGCAGTATCCCTGGAAACACCATATATTTT. This gives the protein CASSIPGNTIYF.

The J gene is TRBJ1-2, the V gene TRBV10-3; 9 bases are a match to TRBD1. The CDR3 has 15 amino acids. Germline V gene sequence: CDR1 ENHRY, CDR2 SYGVKD. V dropped 4 bases and J dropped 6; count of bases not matched to a gene: 9. In DNA form, the CDR3 reads TGTGCCATCAGTGGTGGACAGGGGCGAGATGATGGCTACACCTTC. This translates into CAISGGQGRDDGYTF.

The V call is TRBV7-3, the J call TRBJ1-1, with D possibly being TRBD1 (5 bases). The CDR3 has 14 residues. CDR1 and CDR2 (germline): SGHTA, FQGTGA. The V end lost 4 bases, the J end lost 1 base, and 10 bases lay between the germline ends. The CDR3 region has the DNA TGTGCCAGCAGCTCTCAAACAGGGAACACTGAAGCTTTCTTT. Residues: CASSSQTGNTEAFF.

This clone has a handful of counts. This sequence joins TRBV7-3 and TRBJ1-2, with D unclear. Trimming took off 1 base at V and 13 bases at J, with 13 bases between the two ends. This CDR3 is 12 amino acids long. CDR1 is SGHTA and CDR2 is FQGTGA in the germline V gene. The DNA of the CDR3 is TGTGCCAGCAGCTTAAATAACAATGAAGTCACCTTC. Translating gives CASSLNNNEVTF.

This clone was picked up a small number of times. This sequence joins TRBV6-6 and TRBJ2-5; D remains ambiguous. Germline loops: CDR1 MNHNY, CDR2 SVGAGI (reference sequence). V was shortened by 0 bases and J by 2 bases, with 7 bases between the two germline ends. The CDR3 runs to 14 residues. CDR3 amino acids: CASSYSRIQETQYF. The CDR3 DNA follows: TGTGCCAGCAGTTACTCCAGGATACAAGAGACCCAGTACTTC.

This clone has just a few counts. J is TRBJ1-5 and V is TRBV4-2, with 9 positions matching TRBD1. The V gene's germline CDR1 is LGHNA and CDR2 YNFKEQ. V shed 4 bases and J 1 base; nucleotides not matched to a gene: 8. The CDR3 covers 17 residues. The CDR3 sequence is CASSPNSGTGSNQPQHF. The CDR3 bases are TGTGCCAGCAGCCCGAACTCCGGGACAGGGAGCAATCAGCCCCAGCATTTT.

The chain employs TRBV9 and TRBJ1-2, with 7 nucleotides matching TRBD1. CDR3 length equals 15 residues. The V gene's germline CDR1 is SGDLS and CDR2 YYNGEE. The V and J ends lost 0 bases and 0 bases, in that order; junction bases with no gene match: 2. DNA of the CDR3: TGTGCCAGCAGCGTAGCAGGGGGTCCTAACTATGGCTACACCTTC. It yields the protein CASSVAGGPNYGYTF. Full variable domain (rest looked up from reference TRBV9 and TRBJ1-2): DSGVTQTPKHLITATGQRVTLRCSPRSGDLSVYWYQQSLDQGLQFLIQYYNGEERAKGNILERFSAQQFPDLHSELNLSSLELGDSALYFCASSVAGGPNYGYTFGSGTRLTVV.

The chain combines TRBV27 with TRBJ2-2; D call uncertain. Germline V gives CDR1 MNHEY, CDR2 SMNVEV (reference sequence). CDR3 length: 15 amino acids. V lost 2 bases, J lost 3 bases, and 10 bases lay in between. The chain's CDR3 is CASSLMALDTGELFF. DNA of the CDR3: TGTGCCAGCAGTTTAATGGCCCTCGACACCGGGGAGCTGTTTTTT.

The rearrangement uses TRBV6-2 or TRBV6-3 and TRBJ1-1, with D tentatively TRBD1 (5 bases). Germline CDR1 and CDR2: MNHEY and SVGEGT. Between the trimmed V and J ends, which lost 6 bases and 3 bases, there was a span of 11 bases. The CDR3 is made up of 13 amino acids. The CDR3 DNA sequence: TGTGCCAGCAGCCGGGACGTAGACACTGAAGCTTTCTTT. Its protein product is CASSRDVDTEAFF.

J is TRBJ1-1 and V is TRBV5-1; D perhaps matches TRBD1 (6 bases). Germline V gene data show CDR1 as SGHRS and CDR2 as YFSETQ. The V and J ends lost 0 bases and 1 base respectively, with 7 bases between them. This CDR3 has 14 residues. The CDR3 loop reads CASSLGGANTEAFF. CDR3 bases: TGCGCCAGCAGCTTGGGGGGGGCGAACACTGAAGCTTTCTTT.

The chain employs TRBV7-8 and TRBJ1-1; D is possibly TRBD1 (5 bases). CDR1 SGHVS and CDR2 FQNEAQ come from the germline V gene. Trimming shortened V by 0 bases and J by 3 bases, and 11 bases separated the two germline ends. CDR3 size: 15 residues. The CDR3 spells CASSLAGGMDTEAFF. The CDR3 nucleotides are TGTGCCAGCAGCTTAGCGGGGGGGATGGACACTGAAGCTTTCTTT.